Sequencing of this T cell receptor beta chain was carried out in a study of blood T cell repertoires in COVID-19. As to this clone: Compared with germline, one end of the junction differs, possibly owing to a read error.

Using immunoSEQ multiplex PCR, the repertoire was profiled, and TCRdb retains in-frame clones only, with some absent. The sample has roughly 260,000 clones, 80% to 95% seen once. The CDR3 runs to 14 residues. Germline CDR1 and CDR2: SGHVS and FNYEAQ. The V and J genes are TRBV7-6 and TRBJ1-1, with D hard to call. The clonotype was recovered from a woman between 18 and 29 years old who had recovered from COVID-19. What was sequenced was PBMCs or T cells enriched from blood (not recorded which). This chain's CDR3 is CASSSSTPNAEAFF. CDR3 sequence (DNA): TGTGCCAGCAGCTCAAGCACCCCGAACGCTGAAGCTTTCTTT.